This TCR beta chain was captured in a study of beta chain features in type 1 diabetes. For this clone: Its matching antigen is unknown.

Findings of the study overall: In all four CD4+ subsets, TCRB CDR3 length was significantly, moderately reduced in type 1 diabetes. Whatever favoring of shorter templates PCR might show would apply equally to patients and controls. In type 1 diabetes patients, VDJ junctions had fewer insertions; deletions at these junctions were more frequent.

The authors reverse transcribed all of the isolated RNA, so sequencing captured expressed TCRB transcripts. This table comes from immunoSEQ multiplex PCR, and its TCRdb copy is limited to in-frame clones, with some not included. In the table there are some 700,000 clones, over 10% of which are singletons. This receptor was identified in a man between 18 and 35 years old with type 1 diabetes. The sequencing input was naive CD4+ T cells from blood.

The CDR3 protein is CASSSGTVGNSPLHF. The CDR3 coding sequence is TGTGCCAGCAGCTCAGGGACAGTTGGGAATTCACCCCTCCACTTT. The rearrangement joins TRBV7-9 to TRBJ1-6; 7 nucleotides align to TRBD1. Unmatched junction bases numbered 7, after V lost 4 bases and J lost 7 bases. Germline loops: CDR1 SEHNR, CDR2 FQNEAQ (reference sequence). CDR3 length equals 15 residues.